This TCR beta chain was captured by sequencing in a study of T cell repertoires in cytomegalovirus infection. Across the whole study: Matching HLA type, along with CMV infection, was indicated by public TCR beta signatures. Notes on the study in general: HLA-C-restricted CMV clonotypes gave the most frequent clonotype in two of eight donors.

The CDR3 contains 13 residues. Between the trimmed V and J ends, which lost 5 bases and 7 bases, there was a span of 14 bases. CDR1 is SEHNR and CDR2 is FQNEAQ in the germline V gene (reference sequence). TCRdb redid the calling of the reads with MiXCR, one entry per CDR3 protein. The sample includes hundreds of thousands of distinct CDR3 sequences, approximately 30% seen only once; the top ten take roughly 12%. This clonotype appeared a few times. What it binds is not known. This chain joins TRBV7-9 and TRBJ1-1; no definite D call. Sequenced here: cultured CD8+ T cells from PBMCs, sampled from culture after CMV antigen stimulation. This sequence was found in a human donor in good health (CMV status not recorded). Some clones in this sample may be carry-over from other donors' samples. The CDR3 is CASSSRGTGEAFF. For the CDR3, the DNA is TGTGCCAGCAGCAGCAGAGGAACTGGTGAAGCTTTCTTT.